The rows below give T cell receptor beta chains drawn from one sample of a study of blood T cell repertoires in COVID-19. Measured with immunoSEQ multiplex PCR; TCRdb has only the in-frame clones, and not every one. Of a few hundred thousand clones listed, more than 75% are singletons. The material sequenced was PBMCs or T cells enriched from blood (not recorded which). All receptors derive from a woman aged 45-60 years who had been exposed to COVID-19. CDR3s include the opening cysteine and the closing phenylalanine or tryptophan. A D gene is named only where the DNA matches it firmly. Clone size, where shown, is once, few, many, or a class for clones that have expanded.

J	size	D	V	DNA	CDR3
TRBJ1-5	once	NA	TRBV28	TGTGCCAGCACCGTACAGGGTTTCAATCAGCCCCAGCATTTT	CASTVQGFNQPQHF
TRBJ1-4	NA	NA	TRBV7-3	TGTGCCAGCAGCCCCCATGCCGTCGGGGAAAAACTGTTTTTT	CASSPHAVGEKLFF
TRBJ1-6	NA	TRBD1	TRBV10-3	TGTGCCATCAAAGAGGACAGGTCGAATTCACCCCTCCACTTT	CAIKEDRSNSPLHF
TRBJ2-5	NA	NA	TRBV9	TGTGCCAGCAGCGTAGGGATTACCGAGGGGACCCAGTACTTC	CASSVGITEGTQYF
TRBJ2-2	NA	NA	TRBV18	TGTGCCAGCTCCTTGGGGGGGGCCAGACCTGCGGAGCTGTTTTTT	CASSLGGARPAELFF
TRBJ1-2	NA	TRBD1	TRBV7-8	TGTGCCAGCAGCTCGACAGGGCAGAACTATGGCTACACCTTC	CASSSTGQNYGYTF
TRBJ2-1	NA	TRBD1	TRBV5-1	TGCGCCAGCAGCTTTGGACAGGGCGATGAGCAGTTCTTC	CASSFGQGDEQFF
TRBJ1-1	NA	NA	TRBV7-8	TGTGCCAGCAGCTTGACGGTTTTAGGTCCTGGGCAAGCTTTCTTT	CASSLTVLGPGQAFF
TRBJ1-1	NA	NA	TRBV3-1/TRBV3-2	TGTGCCAGCAGCCAAGATCGCAGTGTATGGGCTTTCTTT	CASSQDRSVWAFF
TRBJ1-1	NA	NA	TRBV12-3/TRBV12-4	TGTGCCAGCAGTGCGGGTCGGAGAGCTTTCTTT	CASSAGRRAFF
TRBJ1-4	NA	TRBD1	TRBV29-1	TGCAGCGTACGAGGCGGGACAGGGGTTTTTGAAAAACTGTTTTTT	CSVRGGTGVFEKLFF
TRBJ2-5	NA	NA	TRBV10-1	TGCGCCAGCAGCTTCGGGGAAGAGACCCAGTACTTC	CASSFGEETQYF
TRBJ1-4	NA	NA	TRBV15	TGTGCCACCAGCAGAGATATATTGGGGGGGCTCGGGAATGAAAAACTGTTTTTT	CATSRDILGGLGNEKLFF
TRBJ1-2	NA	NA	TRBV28	TGTGCCAGCAGCGGTGGCTATGGCTACACCTTC	CASSGGYGYTF
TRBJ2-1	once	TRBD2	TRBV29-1	TGCAGCGTTGAAAAGGGCGGGGGTAAGTCCTACAATGAGCAGTTCTTC	CSVEKGGGKSYNEQFF
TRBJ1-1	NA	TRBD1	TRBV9	TGTGCCAGCAGCGTAGTGCCCTACAGGGGCGAAGCTTTCTTT	CASSVVPYRGEAFF
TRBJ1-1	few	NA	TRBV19	TGTGCCAGTAGTATTGAAGGGGTTCCTGAAGCTTTCTTT	CASSIEGVPEAFF
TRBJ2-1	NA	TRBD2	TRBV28	TGTGCCAGCAGTTTTCGTAGCGGGGGGAGGTCCTACAATGAGCAGTTCTTC	CASSFRSGGRSYNEQFF
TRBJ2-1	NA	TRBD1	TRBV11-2	TGTGCCAGCAGCTCCTTGACAGGGTACAATGAGCAGTTCTTC	CASSSLTGYNEQFF
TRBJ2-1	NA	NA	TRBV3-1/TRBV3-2	TGTGCCAGCAGCCAAGAGCCCTTCGCGGTGGATGAGCAGTTCTTC	CASSQEPFAVDEQFF
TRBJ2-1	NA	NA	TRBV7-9	TGTGCCAGCAGCCCCGATGGCTCGGAGATTAGGAGCTCCTACAATGAGCAGTTCTTC	CASSPDGSEIRSSYNEQFF
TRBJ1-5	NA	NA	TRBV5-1	TGCGCCAGCAGCTTGACAGGGAATCAGCCCCAGCATTTT	CASSLTGNQPQHF
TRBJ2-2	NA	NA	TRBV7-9	TGTGCCAGCCGCGGGACGGCACGAGGGGGGGAGCTGTTTTTT	CASRGTARGGELFF
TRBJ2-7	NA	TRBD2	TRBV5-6	TGTGCCAGCAGCTTGGCAAGCGGGGGGCCCTACGAGCAGTACTTC	CASSLASGGPYEQYF
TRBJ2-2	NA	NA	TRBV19	TGTGCCAGTAGTATAACTACAGGCACCGGGGAGCTGTTTTTT	CASSITTGTGELFF
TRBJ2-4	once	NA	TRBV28	TGTGCCAGCAGTTTAAGGGGATTCGCCAAAAACATTCAGTACTTC	CASSLRGFAKNIQYF
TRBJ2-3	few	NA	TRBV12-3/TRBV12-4	TGTGCCAGCAGATTCGGCACAGATACGCAGTATTTT	CASRFGTDTQYF
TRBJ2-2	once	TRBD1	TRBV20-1	TGCAGTGCTAGTTCGGCCGGACAGGGCCCGAACACCGGGGAGCTGTTTTTT	CSASSAGQGPNTGELFF
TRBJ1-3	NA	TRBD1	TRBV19	TGTGCCCCCCAGGCGGGGACAGGGTTTTCGTATTCTGGAAACACCATATATTTT	CAPQAGTGFSYSGNTIYF
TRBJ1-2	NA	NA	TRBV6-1	TGTGCCAGCAGTGAAGGAAGTGCTAGGGGTGGCGGCTATGGCTACACCTTC	CASSEGSARGGGYGYTF
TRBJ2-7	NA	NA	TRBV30	TGTGCCTGGAGTCGGGGGTCCTCCTACGAGCAGTACTTC	CAWSRGSSYEQYF
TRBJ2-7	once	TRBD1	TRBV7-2	TGTGCCAGCAGCTTAGAGGGCCAGGGGGCAGTCGGTAGGGAGCAGTACTTC	CASSLEGQGAVGREQYF
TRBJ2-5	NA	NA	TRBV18	TGTGCCAGCTCACCAGGGCTAGCCAAAGAGACCCAGTACTTC	CASSPGLAKETQYF
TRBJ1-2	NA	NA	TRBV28	TGTGCCAGCAGTTCAGGGCGAGGATTCTATGGCTACACCTTC	CASSSGRGFYGYTF
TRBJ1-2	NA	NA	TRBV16	TGTGCCAGCAGCCCCCCAGGGAAGGACTATGGCTACACCTTC	CASSPPGKDYGYTF
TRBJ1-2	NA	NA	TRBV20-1	TGCATGAGCGGGGATGGCTACACCTTC	CMSGDGYTF
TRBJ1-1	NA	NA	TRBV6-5	TGTGCCAGCAGCGCCGGGTACGCGGACACTGAAGCTTTCTTT	CASSAGYADTEAFF
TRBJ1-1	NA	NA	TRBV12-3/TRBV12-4	TGTGCCAGCAGCTACGGACAGCCTGAAGCTTTCTTT	CASSYGQPEAFF
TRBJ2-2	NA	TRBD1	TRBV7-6	TGTGCCAGCAGCCCAAGGACAGGGGCCACCGGGGAGCTGTTTTTT	CASSPRTGATGELFF
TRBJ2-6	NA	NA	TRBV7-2	TGTGCCAGCAGCTTAGGTGGGGGGAGTGGGGCCAACGTCCTGACTTTC	CASSLGGGSGANVLTF
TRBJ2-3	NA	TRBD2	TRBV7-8	TGTGCCAGCAGCCCGCCGGGACTAGCGGGGATTGATACGCAGTATTTT	CASSPPGLAGIDTQYF
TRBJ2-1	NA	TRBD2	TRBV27	TGTGCCAGCAGTTACTTCTCAAGCGGGGCCTCCTACAATGAGCAGTTCTTC	CASSYFSSGASYNEQFF
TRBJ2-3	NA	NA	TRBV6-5	TGTGCCAGCAGTTACGGCGGGGGACAAGATACGCAGTATTTT	CASSYGGGQDTQYF
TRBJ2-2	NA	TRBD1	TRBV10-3	TGTGCCATCAGAACTAAAACAGGGGATCAGACCGGGGAGCTGTTTTTT	CAIRTKTGDQTGELFF
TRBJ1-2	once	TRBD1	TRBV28	TGTGCCAGCAGCCCCCTCACAGGGGGCGCGAATGGCTACACCTTC	CASSPLTGGANGYTF
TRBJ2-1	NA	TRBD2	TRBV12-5	TGTGCTAGTGGCGCCGCCGGGACTATCGGTGAGCAGTTCTTC	CASGAAGTIGEQFF
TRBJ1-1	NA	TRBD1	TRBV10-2	TGCGCCAGCAGCTTCGCAGGGGGGAACACTGAAGCTTTCTTT	CASSFAGGNTEAFF
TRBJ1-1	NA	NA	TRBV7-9	TGTGCCAGCAGCCATCCGGGGGTGTCCACTGAAGCTTTCTTT	CASSHPGVSTEAFF
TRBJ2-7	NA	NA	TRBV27	TGTGCCAGCAGTTTTAGAGGGCCCTACGAGCAGTACTTC	CASSFRGPYEQYF
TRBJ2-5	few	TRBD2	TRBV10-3	TGTGCCACGGGACTAACCCCAGAGACCCAGTACTTC	CATGLTPETQYF
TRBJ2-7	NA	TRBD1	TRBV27	TGTGCCAGCAGTCCCGGGACAGGGTCCCACTACGAGCAGTACTTC	CASSPGTGSHYEQYF
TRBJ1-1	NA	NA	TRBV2	TGTGCCAGCAGTGAAAATCCCTCGCCGGGAGTTGAAGCTTTCTTT	CASSENPSPGVEAFF
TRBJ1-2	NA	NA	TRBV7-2	TGTGCCAGCAGCTTGCCAACTATATCAGGGGAGAATGGCTACACCTTC	CASSLPTISGENGYTF
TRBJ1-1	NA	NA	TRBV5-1	TGCGCCAGCAGCCCACTCGTAGCCGGGAACACTGAAGCTTTCTTT	CASSPLVAGNTEAFF
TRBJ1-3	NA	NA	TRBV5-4	TGTGCCAGCAGCTTGAGTCTCCCCGGGAGCACCATATATTTT	CASSLSLPGSTIYF
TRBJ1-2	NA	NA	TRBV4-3	TGCGCCAGCAGCCAAACGGACAGATTACTCTATGGCTACACCTTC	CASSQTDRLLYGYTF
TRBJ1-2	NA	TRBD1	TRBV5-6	TGTGCCAGCAGCAATACAGACGACAGGGTTAACTATGGCTACACCTTC	CASSNTDDRVNYGYTF
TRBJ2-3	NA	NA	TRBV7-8	TGTGCCAGCAGCTTAGGGCCCGGGGAAGATACGCAGTATTTT	CASSLGPGEDTQYF
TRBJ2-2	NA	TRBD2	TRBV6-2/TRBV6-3	TGTGCCAGCAGTTACTCGTCGCTAGCGGGGGGGAACACCGGGGAGCTGTTTTTT	CASSYSSLAGGNTGELFF
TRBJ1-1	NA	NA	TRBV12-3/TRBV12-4	TGTGCCAGCAGTTTGGGACAGAACACTGAAGCTTTCTTT	CASSLGQNTEAFF